One T cell receptor beta chain is described in this entry. Its antigen is still unknown. This entry is derived from a study of OX40 agonist ivuxolimab in advanced cancers. Study-wide context: With a range of about 20 to 79, age averaged approximately 54 years, and around 83% were male. Points from the study as a whole: The specificity for antigen of the expanded peripheral T cells was not determined.

Patients with autoimmune history or systemic immunosuppression were excluded. The assay was immunoSEQ multiplex PCR, and TCRdb's table has in-frame clones only and misses some. Among fewer than 50,000 clones listed, about nine tenths were seen once. The TCR originated in an adult with an advanced solid tumor such as melanoma, head and neck, liver or kidney cancer. The sample consisted of CD4+ or CD8+ T cells sorted from blood, taken in a trial of the OX40 agonist ivuxolimab.

In DNA, the CDR3 is TGTGCCAGCAGTGAACTCGGTGGATACCAGTTCTTC. It translates to CASSELGGYQFF. V and J are TRBV6-1 and TRBJ2-1; D gene ambiguous. The CDR3 loop spans 12 amino acids. Per the germline V gene, CDR1 is MNHNS and CDR2 is SASEGT. The V end lost 2 bases, the J end lost 13 bases, and 12 bases lay between the germline ends.